This T cell receptor (beta chain) was found in a study of blood T cell repertoires in COVID-19. Whole-study context: The analysed material was cDNA or gDNA that came from T cells, B-cell-depleted T cells, or PBMCs.

Sequencing used immunoSEQ multiplex PCR; TCRdb keeps in-frame clones, though not all of them. Of approximately 310,000 clones detected, around 87% appear once; the ten largest clones hold 7.8%. The CDR3 extends over 14 amino acids. The germline V gene has CDR1 SGHNT and CDR2 YYREEE (reference sequence). V was pared by 3 bases and J by 6 bases, with 16 bases between. The sample was peripheral blood. This sequence originates from a woman between 45 and 65 years old who had recovered from COVID-19. V is TRBV5-4 and J is TRBJ2-7, with no clear D. CDR3 bases: TGTGCCAGCAGCTCGAAGGCGGTGCTAGGCGAGCAGTACTTC. It translates to CASSSKAVLGEQYF.